The sequence of this T cell receptor beta chain was determined in a study of identical twins. General observations from the study: Possibly, invariant MAIT and iNKT cells partly confounded zero-insertion analyses. Interpretation of the results relied on cross-sectional statistical analysis and not on following the same donors.

The table lists this clonotype with many counts. What it binds is not known. TCRdb reprocessed the 5' RACE reads via MiXCR and lists one record per CDR3 protein. The sample includes about 690,000 distinct CDR3 sequences, approximately 22% of them seen just once. The CDR3 totals 17 residues. With V trimmed by 0 bases and J by 1 base, 2 bases remained unmatched. Per germline, CDR1 SGHRS and CDR2 YFSETQ. These records were also assigned to another study, of T cells expressing NK-cell markers. That work states: Dominant NKG2C+ clonotypes in about six donors made up roughly 1.0-7.0% of CD8+ T cells.

The chain has TRBV5-1 and TRBJ2-6, with 9 bases identical to TRBD1. This receptor was identified in a woman under 30 in good health. The specimen was PBMCs. In DNA form, the CDR3 reads TGCGCCAGCAGCTTGGTGGGACAGGGTTCTGGGGCCAACGTCCTGACTTTC. This encodes CASSLVGQGSGANVLTF.